Below, 16 T cell receptor beta chains from the same sample are listed, as sequenced in a study of post-analysis software for immune sequencing data. Notes on the study in general: The study found TRBV5-6, TRBV5-1 and TRBV20-1 among about five TRBV segments more frequent in patients than controls.

Unique-molecular-identifier-tagged TCR beta cDNA libraries were used. Using its own MiXCR run on the PCR reads, TCRdb lists one record per CDR3 protein. The data hold about 540,000 distinct CDR3 sequences, with roughly 34% observed a single time. No cognate antigen is known for these TCRs. Sequencing was carried out using blood. These receptors were obtained from a girl aged 2 to 17 with multiple sclerosis.

This clonotype appeared a few times. The J gene is TRBJ2-3, the V gene TRBV20-1, with D uncertain. V was trimmed by 6 bases and J by 2 bases, leaving 15 bases between them. This CDR3 region has 14 residues. The germline V gene has CDR1 DFQATT and CDR2 SNEGSKA (reference sequence). CDR3 coding DNA: TGCAGTGCGAGGCGGCCGGACCTCACAGATACGCAGTATTTT. Protein sequence: CSARRPDLTDTQYF.

This clonotype was seen only a few times. The chain joins TRBV12-3 or TRBV12-4 to TRBJ1-6; 8 bases line up with TRBD1. V dropped 8 bases and J dropped 0; count of bases not matched to a gene: 6. The CDR3 has 16 residues. The CDR3 DNA is TGTGCCAGCCAGGGGGCACTTAGCTCCTATAATTCACCCCTCCACTTT. It encodes CASQGALSSYNSPLHF.

The V and J genes are TRBV4-1 and TRBJ1-6, with D possibly matching TRBD1 (5 bases). Germline CDR1 reads MGHRA; CDR2 reads YSYEKL. V shed 2 bases and J shed 11 bases, with 19 bases lying between them. This CDR3 has 16 amino acids. CDR3 loop: CASSQLQTAPNPPLHF. In DNA, the CDR3 is TGCGCCAGCAGCCAACTCCAGACAGCGCCGAATCCACCCCTCCACTTT.

CDR3 loop: CASSDLGWGEQYF. In nucleotides, the CDR3 is TGTGCCAGCAGTGACCTCGGATGGGGCGAGCAGTACTTC. The rearrangement uses TRBV6-1 and TRBJ2-5; no clear D gene. Gene TRBJ2-7 matches the end of the DNA better, so the J call may be wrong. This CDR3 comprises 13 residues. In germline, CDR1 is MNHNS, CDR2 SASEGT.

In its sample, this clonotype was seen a few times. The chain employs TRBV6-5 and TRBJ1-2; perhaps TRBD1 as D (5 bases). The CDR3 loop spans 14 amino acids. Germline lookup yields CDR1 MNHEY and CDR2 SVGAGI. V was cut by 4 bases and J by 2 bases, with 11 bases left in between. For the CDR3, the DNA is TGTGCCAGCAGTTCGGTGGGACGCAACTATGGCTACACCTTC. The encoded protein is CASSSVGRNYGYTF.

The chain employs TRBV12-3 or TRBV12-4 and TRBJ1-1; possible D gene TRBD1, 5 bases. The CDR3 totals 14 residues. Between the trimmed V and J ends, which lost 8 bases and 0 bases, there was a span of 13 bases. This CDR3 is CASRRTIMNTEAFF. The CDR3 bases are TGTGCCAGCCGCAGGACAATCATGAACACTGAAGCTTTCTTT.

In its sample, this clonotype was seen a few times. J is TRBJ1-2 and V is TRBV12-3 or TRBV12-4; a possible D gene is TRBD1 (5 bases). V was clipped by 4 bases and J by 5 bases, with 14 bases between them. The CDR3 covers 14 residues. The CDR3 region is CASSYGTTSYGYTF. DNA for the CDR3: TGTGCCAGCAGTTACGGGACTACTTCTTATGGCTACACCTTC.

This chain joins TRBV5-1 and TRBJ2-1, with 8 positions matching TRBD2. Germline V CDR1 and CDR2: SGHRS, YFSETQ. The V segment lost 4 bases and the J segment 6 bases; nucleotides outside the gene matches: 9. The CDR3 sequence is 15 residues long. The CDR3 protein is CASSPAAGEVNEQFF. The DNA of the CDR3 is TGCGCCAGCAGCCCGGCAGCGGGGGAAGTCAATGAGCAGTTCTTC. Using reference TRBV5-1 and TRBJ2-1 for the parts outside the CDR3, the full variable domain is KAGVTQTPRYLIKTRGQQVTLSCSPISGHRSVSWYQQTPGQGLQFLFEYFSETQRNKGNFPGRFSGRQFSNSRSEMNVSTLELGDSALYLCASSPAAGEVNEQFFGPGTRLTVL.

This clonotype was observed a few times. This sequence joins TRBV29-1 and TRBJ1-1; D unclear. Deletions cut 6 bases from V and 4 bases from J, with 15 bases between. CDR3 size: 13 residues. Looked up from germline, CDR1 is SQVTM and CDR2 is ANQGSEA. The CDR3 loop reads CSVKDGWSTEAFF. As DNA, the CDR3 is TGCAGCGTAAAGGACGGGTGGAGCACTGAAGCTTTCTTT.

The CDR3 protein is CASSPQQGDPYEQYF. Written as DNA, the CDR3 is TGTGCCAGCAGTCCACAGCAGGGGGACCCCTACGAGCAGTACTTC. V is TRBV12-3 or TRBV12-4 and J is TRBJ2-7, with TRBD1 matching over 7 bases. CDR3 length equals 15 residues. The junction had 9 bases not matched to a gene; V was cut back by 5 bases and J by 2 bases.

The chain uses TRBV7-3 and TRBJ2-3; 12 nucleotides line up with TRBD2. This CDR3 has 15 residues. The V segment lost 6 bases and the J segment 12 bases; nucleotides outside the gene matches: 13. Germline assignment: CDR1 SGHTA and CDR2 FQGTGA. The CDR3 DNA follows: TGTGCCAGCAGTCGAACCCGACTAGCGGGGGCCCCCCAGTATTTT. As protein: CASSRTRLAGAPQYF.

In this sample, this clonotype turned up once. The chain uses TRBV14 and TRBJ1-2; 9 bases are shared with TRBD1. The CDR3 contains 13 residues. Trimming cost V 5 bases and J 6 bases; bases outside gene matches: 4. The germline V gene has CDR1 SGHDN and CDR2 FVKESK. CDR3 sequence: CASSTDRGNGYTF. CDR3 DNA: TGTGCCAGCAGCACCGACAGGGGGAATGGCTACACCTTC.

This clonotype showed up just a few times. V and J are TRBV20-1 and TRBJ1-2; 9 bases map to TRBD1. Germline-derived CDR1 and CDR2 are DFQATT and SNEGSKA (reference sequence). The junction had 6 bases not matched to a gene; V was cut back by 0 bases and J by 1 base. The CDR3 loop spans 16 amino acids. This chain's CDR3 is CSARDQQGAHNYGYTF. In DNA, the CDR3 is TGCAGTGCTAGAGACCAACAGGGGGCTCATAACTATGGCTACACCTTC.

This clonotype occurred a few times. The rearrangement joins TRBV5-5 to TRBJ1-2, with 9 bases that match TRBD1. This CDR3 is 16 amino acids long. V lost 3 bases, J lost 0 bases, and 6 bases stayed unmatched. Germline V gene lookup returns CDR1 SGHKS and CDR2 YYEKEE (reference sequence). The CDR3 spells CASSWDREIANYGYTF. CDR3 DNA: TGTGCCAGCAGCTGGGACAGGGAGATAGCTAACTATGGCTACACCTTC.

The chain has TRBV12-3 or TRBV12-4 and TRBJ1-2, with D hard to call. V was shortened by 7 bases and J by 4 bases, with 10 bases between the two germline ends. This CDR3 has 12 amino acids. CDR3 residues: CASTSSVYGYTF. CDR3 nucleotide sequence: TGTGCCAGCACCTCTAGTGTCTATGGCTACACCTTC.

About this clonotype: Relative to the germline gene, one junction end is altered; a read error may explain this. The chain couples TRBV12-3 or TRBV12-4 to TRBJ2-3; 7 bases match TRBD2. The CDR3 loop spans 15 amino acids. The CDR3 protein is CASRTSRFGTDAQYF. The CDR3 DNA sequence: TGTGCCAGCAGGACTAGCCGTTTCGGCACAGATGCGCAGTATTTT.